This is a list of T cell receptor beta chains from one sample in a study of blood T cell repertoires in COVID-19. Using immunoSEQ multiplex PCR, the repertoire was profiled, and TCRdb retains in-frame clones only, with some absent. The sample contains 340,000 or so clones, around 80% of which appear only once. Sequencing input: peripheral blood. The receptors come from a man younger than 45 with active or convalescent COVID-19. Both conserved end residues are part of each CDR3. The order of the fields is clone size, CDR3 length, D gene, V gene, J gene, CDR3 protein. A D gene is named only where the DNA matches it firmly. Not every row has a clone size; where given, it reads once, few, many or a size class.

clone_size: NA
cdr3_length: 12
d_call: NA
v_call: TRBV7-8
j_call: TRBJ2-7
cdr3_aa: CASSLPMREQYF

clone_size: NA
cdr3_length: 12
d_call: NA
v_call: TRBV7-9
j_call: TRBJ2-1
cdr3_aa: CASSQTSPEQFF

clone_size: NA
cdr3_length: 14
d_call: NA
v_call: TRBV3-1/TRBV3-2
j_call: TRBJ1-1
cdr3_aa: CASSQIDRYTEAFF

clone_size: few
cdr3_length: 14
d_call: NA
v_call: TRBV18
j_call: TRBJ1-5
cdr3_aa: CASSPGGGFQPQHF

clone_size: NA
cdr3_length: 15
d_call: NA
v_call: TRBV5-8
j_call: TRBJ1-5
cdr3_aa: CASSLARVRDQPQHF

clone_size: NA
cdr3_length: 13
d_call: NA
v_call: TRBV19
j_call: TRBJ1-2
cdr3_aa: CASSREYDYGYTF

clone_size: NA
cdr3_length: 13
d_call: NA
v_call: TRBV3-1/TRBV3-2
j_call: TRBJ2-2
cdr3_aa: CASSHTCTGELFF

clone_size: NA
cdr3_length: 16
d_call: NA
v_call: TRBV24-1
j_call: TRBJ1-3
cdr3_aa: CATNQGESNSGNTIYF

clone_size: NA
cdr3_length: 14
d_call: NA
v_call: TRBV28
j_call: TRBJ2-1
cdr3_aa: CASRPRGEVGEQFF

clone_size: once
cdr3_length: 12
d_call: NA
v_call: TRBV5-8
j_call: TRBJ1-2
cdr3_aa: CASSTTNRMYTF

clone_size: many
cdr3_length: 15
d_call: TRBD2
v_call: TRBV6-5
j_call: TRBJ2-1
cdr3_aa: CASSPRGLANNEQFF

clone_size: NA
cdr3_length: 14
d_call: NA
v_call: TRBV6-1
j_call: TRBJ2-5
cdr3_aa: CASSEAREQETQYF

clone_size: once
cdr3_length: 15
d_call: NA
v_call: TRBV7-3
j_call: TRBJ2-1
cdr3_aa: CASSQRLVGHNEQFF